A selection of T cell receptor beta chains follows, all from one sample in a study of cytomegalovirus exposure and HLA in healthy donors. Data came from immunoSEQ multiplex PCR; TCRdb stores just in-frame clones and leaves some out. The sample shows around 140,000 clones, and 0.75% to 1% sits with its ten largest clones. Input material: PBMCs. Receptors originate from a male donor in good health and CMV-seronegative. The CDR3 runs from the conserved cysteine through the conserved F or W. D genes are given only for firm matches.

TRBJ2-3	16	-	TRBV30	CAWGAGIASRADTQYF	TGTGCCTGGGGCGCGGGGATCGCCAGCCGGGCAGATACGCAGTATTTT
TRBJ2-7	12	-	TRBV7-6	CASSQGSREQYF	TGTGCCAGCAGCCAGGGATCTCGAGAGCAGTACTTC
TRBJ1-2	17	-	TRBV15	CATSSITGGRGGYGYTF	TGTGCCACCAGCAGTATTACCGGGGGTAGGGGAGGCTATGGCTACACCTTC
TRBJ2-7	16	-	TRBV4-3	CASSQDSDGPFYEQYF	TGCGCCAGCAGCCAAGATAGCGACGGTCCTTTTTACGAGCAGTACTTC
TRBJ2-7	14	TRBD2	TRBV29-1	CSALAGGFSYEQYF	TGCAGCGCCTTAGCGGGAGGGTTCTCCTACGAGCAGTACTTC
TRBJ1-2	14	-	TRBV6-6	CASSSETGSGGYTF	TGTGCCAGCAGCTCCGAAACAGGGTCGGGTGGCTACACCTTC
TRBJ2-6	15	-	TRBV4-2	CTSSPQGSGANVLTF	TGTACCAGCAGCCCGCAGGGGTCTGGGGCCAACGTCCTGACTTTC
TRBJ1-1	12	-	TRBV30	CAWTGLNTEAFF	TGTGCCTGGACAGGGCTGAACACTGAAGCTTTCTTT
TRBJ2-2	20	TRBD2	TRBV10-3	CAISESYTRTSQDLPGELFF	TGTGCCATCAGTGAGTCCTACACACGGACTAGCCAGGACCTTCCCGGGGAGCTGTTTTTT
TRBJ2-7	15	-	TRBV5-6	CASSFGGTAVYEQYF	TGTGCCAGCAGCTTCGGCGGGACAGCCGTCTACGAGCAGTACTTC
TRBJ2-1	13	TRBD1	TRBV6-1	CASSVTGVNEQFF	TGTGCCAGCAGTGTTACAGGGGTCAATGAGCAGTTCTTC
TRBJ1-2	14	-	TRBV7-9	CASSLASGSGGYTF	TGTGCCAGCAGCTTAGCGTCCGGGAGTGGTGGCTACACCTTC
TRBJ2-2	15	-	TRBV9	CASSVDTAKTGELFF	TGTGCCAGCAGCGTAGACACAGCCAAGACCGGGGAGCTGTTTTTT
TRBJ1-2	13	TRBD1	TRBV29-1	CSAPQGVDYGYTF	TGCAGCGCCCCACAGGGGGTCGACTATGGCTACACCTTC
TRBJ1-2	13	-	TRBV12-5	CASGSPTRHGYTF	TGTGCTAGTGGTTCCCCAACTCGCCATGGCTACACCTTC
TRBJ2-1	14	TRBD2	TRBV29-1	CSVLAGPGANEQFF	TGCAGCGTTTTAGCGGGACCGGGAGCGAATGAGCAGTTCTTC
TRBJ2-2	13	-	TRBV6-5	CASSQGWAGELFF	TGTGCCAGCAGTCAGGGGTGGGCCGGGGAGCTGTTTTTT
TRBJ2-5	15	-	TRBV5-8	CASSLFLARIETQYF	TGTGCCAGCAGCTTGTTTCTAGCGAGAATAGAGACCCAGTACTTC
TRBJ2-5	15	TRBD1	TRBV6-1	CASTPDRGLLETQYF	TGTGCCAGCACCCCCGACAGGGGGCTATTGGAGACCCAGTACTTC
TRBJ2-5	16	-	TRBV28	CASSFEKRQNQETQYF	TGTGCCAGCAGTTTTGAGAAGAGACAGAACCAAGAGACCCAGTACTTC
TRBJ2-1	12	-	TRBV2	CATPTSNNEQFF	TGTGCCACCCCGACTAGTAACAATGAGCAGTTCTTC
TRBJ1-2	15	TRBD1	TRBV6-5	CASSSRTGFIDGYTF	TGTGCCAGCAGTTCAAGGACAGGGTTTATTGATGGCTACACCTTC
TRBJ2-1	13	-	TRBV19	CASSRGGANEQFF	TGTGCCAGTAGTAGGGGCGGAGCCAATGAGCAGTTCTTC
TRBJ1-5	15	-	TRBV5-8	CASSRGGADNQPQHF	TGTGCCAGCAGCCGGGGGGGCGCGGACAATCAGCCCCAGCATTTT
TRBJ2-2	14	-	TRBV19	CASRPNTNTGELFF	TGTGCCAGTAGACCGAACACGAACACCGGGGAGCTGTTTTTT
TRBJ2-1	16	TRBD2	TRBV19	CASSIVGLATSVGQFF	TGTGCCAGTAGTATAGTGGGACTAGCGACCAGCGTTGGGCAGTTCTTC
TRBJ2-7	18	TRBD2	TRBV4-2	CASSQDVRLAGGDYEQYF	TGTGCCAGCAGCCAAGATGTCCGACTAGCGGGGGGAGACTACGAGCAGTACTTC
TRBJ1-2	15	TRBD1	TRBV28	CASREGGFLDYGYTF	TGTGCCAGCAGGGAAGGGGGCTTTTTGGACTATGGCTACACCTTC
TRBJ1-2	12	-	TRBV28	CASTAGRDGYTF	TGTGCCAGCACGGCAGGTCGCGATGGCTACACCTTC
TRBJ2-7	13	TRBD1	TRBV13	CASSRDRKGRQYF	TGTGCCAGCAGCCGGGACAGGAAGGGGAGGCAGTACTTC
TRBJ2-7	15	TRBD1	TRBV5-6	CASSANAGGGHEQYF	TGTGCCAGCAGCGCAAACGCAGGGGGCGGCCACGAGCAGTACTTC
TRBJ1-2	15	TRBD1	TRBV18	CASSPPGTGAYGYTF	TGTGCCAGCTCTCCCCCCGGAACAGGGGCCTATGGCTACACCTTC
TRBJ2-7	12	TRBD1	TRBV29-1	CSATGAGYEQYF	TGCAGCGCGACAGGGGCGGGGTACGAGCAGTACTTC
TRBJ1-4	13	TRBD1	TRBV7-2	CASSSTGWEKLFF	TGTGCCAGCAGCTCGACAGGGTGGGAAAAACTGTTTTTT
TRBJ1-2	14	TRBD1	TRBV5-1	CASSSLTGGNGYTF	TGCGCCAGCAGCTCCTTGACAGGGGGAAATGGCTACACCTTC
TRBJ1-6	16	TRBD1	TRBV28	CASSFQTGGLSSPLHF	TGTGCCAGCAGTTTTCAGACAGGGGGCCTGTCTTCACCCCTCCACTTT
TRBJ1-1	14	TRBD1	TRBV5-1	CASSPREGAGEAFF	TGCGCCAGCAGCCCCCGGGAGGGGGCGGGTGAAGCTTTCTTT
TRBJ2-7	16	-	TRBV18	CASSPLGSGQINEQYF	TGTGCCAGCTCACCACTCGGTAGCGGCCAAATTAACGAGCAGTACTTC
TRBJ1-1	17	TRBD1	TRBV27	CASSPLTTGQPNTEAFF	TGTGCCAGCAGTCCCCTAACGACAGGGCAGCCAAACACTGAAGCTTTCTTT
TRBJ1-2	16	TRBD1	TRBV30	CAWSVLTWGQNYGYTF	TGTGCCTGGAGTGTACTCACATGGGGACAGAACTATGGCTACACCTTC
TRBJ2-2	14	TRBD1	TRBV6-5	CASTKTGHTGELFF	TGTGCCAGCACAAAGACAGGGCACACCGGGGAGCTGTTTTTT
TRBJ1-1	14	-	TRBV2	CASTSDRRRTEAFF	TGTGCCAGCACCAGCGACAGGCGGAGGACTGAAGCTTTCTTT
TRBJ2-1	15	-	TRBV9	CASSVALAGDNEQFF	TGTGCCAGCAGCGTAGCTCTGGCAGGCGACAATGAGCAGTTCTTC
TRBJ2-5	14	-	TRBV27	CASSSHRVQETQYF	TGTGCCAGCAGTTCCCACAGGGTCCAAGAGACCCAGTACTTC
TRBJ2-7	16	TRBD1	TRBV5-4	CASSLTPGQSSYEQYF	TGTGCCAGCAGCTTAACGCCGGGACAGAGCTCCTACGAGCAGTACTTC
TRBJ1-6	15	-	TRBV6-5	CASSLLEGLNSPLHF	TGTGCCAGCAGCCTCTTGGAGGGGCTTAATTCACCCCTCCACTTT
TRBJ2-7	14	TRBD1	TRBV27	CASSSGQGFREQYF	TGTGCCAGCAGTTCGGGACAGGGCTTTCGGGAGCAGTACTTC
TRBJ2-7	15	-	TRBV4-2	CASSQDRGRTREQYF	TGTGCCAGCAGCCAAGATAGGGGTCGCACCAGAGAGCAGTACTTC
TRBJ1-2	15	-	TRBV6-1	CASTRRAGENYGYTF	TGTGCCAGCACCCGAAGGGCAGGGGAAAACTATGGCTACACCTTC
TRBJ2-7	15	TRBD1	TRBV7-9	CASSGSGTGSPGQYF	TGTGCCAGCAGCGGTTCCGGGACAGGGTCTCCCGGCCAGTACTTC